These 23 T cell receptor beta chains share one sample of origin, sequenced in a study of T-cell reconstitution after alpha-beta-depleted transplantation in children. Preparation of the TCRbeta library was carried out with unique molecular identifiers. TCRdb re-analysed the PCR reads in MiXCR, keeping a single row per CDR3 protein. The repertoire consists of 350,000 to 500,000 distinct CDR3 sequences, with roughly two fifths occurring once and the leading ten covering 27%. The sample here was PBMCs, taken before TCRalphabeta/CD19-depleted stem cell transplant. Source of these receptors: a girl aged 2-10 years with aplastic anemia, due to receive a stem cell transplant.

This chain uses TRBV4-1 with TRBJ2-1; 11 bases align to TRBD2. The CDR3 sequence is 16 residues long. CDR1 MGHRA and CDR2 YSYEKL come from the germline V gene. The junction had 7 bases not matched to a gene; V was cut back by 4 bases and J by 5 bases. CDR3 sequence (DNA): TGCGCCAGCAGCCTGACTAGCGGGACCCCCAACAATGAGCAGTTCTTC. This translates into CASSLTSGTPNNEQFF.

The table lists this clonotype with a few counts. The chain recombines TRBV15 with TRBJ1-5; D remains unclear. V was trimmed by 2 bases and J by 0 bases, leaving 2 bases between them. The CDR3 has 13 residues. CDR1 is LNHNV and CDR2 is YYDKDF in the germline V gene (reference sequence). CDR3 DNA: TGTGCCACCAGCAGATTTAGCAATCAGCCCCAGCATTTT. This encodes CATSRFSNQPQHF.

The chain is built from TRBV5-1 and TRBJ1-2; 7 bases align to TRBD1. The V and J ends lost 7 bases and 2 bases, in that order; junction bases with no gene match: 11. CDR3 length equals 15 residues. The germline CDR1 and CDR2 sequences are SGHRS and YFSETQ. CDR3 coding DNA: TGCGCCAGCCAACTAACCCAGACAGGGAACTATGGCTACACCTTC. The encoded protein is CASQLTQTGNYGYTF.

The chain combines TRBV20-1 with TRBJ1-2; D gene ambiguous. The CDR3 runs to 14 residues. Trimming stripped 6 bases from V and 0 bases from J, with 14 bases between. Per germline, CDR1 DFQATT and CDR2 SNEGSKA (reference sequence). This chain's CDR3 is CSASDLPANYGYTF. The CDR3 coding sequence is TGCAGTGCCTCGGACTTACCCGCTAACTATGGCTACACCTTC.

This sequence joins TRBV9 and TRBJ1-2; 7 bases fit TRBD1. Germline CDR1 is SGDLS and CDR2 is YYNGEE. The V segment lost 0 bases and the J segment 5 bases; nucleotides outside the gene matches: 10. CDR3 length: 16 residues. The CDR3 spells CASSVDLKGAGYGYTF. The DNA for the CDR3 is TGTGCCAGCAGCGTAGATCTTAAGGGGGCGGGATATGGCTACACCTTC.

This clonotype appeared a few times. This chain links TRBV15 with TRBJ2-7, with a tentative D call TRBD2 (6 bases). The CDR3 spans 17 residues. V was cut by 5 bases and J by 0 bases, with 20 bases left in between. CDR1 LNHNV and CDR2 YYDKDF come from the germline V gene (reference sequence). The CDR3 DNA sequence: TGTGCCACCAGCGGAAAGGCTGACACGGGACTCTCCTACGAGCAGTACTTC. Protein product: CATSGKADTGLSYEQYF.

The J gene is TRBJ2-7, the V gene TRBV7-2, with TRBD1 matching over 8 bases. This CDR3 spans 15 amino acids. The germline gives CDR1 SGHTA, CDR2 FQGNSA. After removal of 2 bases from V and 7 bases from J, the junction contained 10 bases not matched to a gene. CDR3 in amino acids: CASSLYGTGALEQYF. CDR3 in DNA: TGTGCCAGCAGCTTATACGGGACAGGAGCCCTTGAGCAGTACTTC.

This clonotype appeared once. This chain joins TRBV20-1 and TRBJ2-3; TRBD2 matches 15 bases. CDR1 and CDR2 (germline): DFQATT, SNEGSKA (reference sequence). The trim removed 5 bases at V and 10 bases at J, leaving 4 bases unmatched. The CDR3 contains 13 residues. The CDR3 reads CSAGLAGGRSQYF. For the CDR3, the DNA is TGCAGTGCTGGACTAGCGGGAGGGAGGTCGCAGTATTTT.

This clonotype was found many times. This chain uses TRBV12-3 or TRBV12-4 with TRBJ2-7, with unresolved D. The V and J ends lost 6 bases and 6 bases respectively, with 18 bases between them. The CDR3 is 14 amino acids. CDR3 loop: CASSPHPTGVEQYF. The CDR3 DNA is TGTGCCAGCAGCCCCCACCCAACTGGGGTCGAGCAGTACTTC.

The chain carries TRBV15 and TRBJ2-1; D call uncertain. In germline, CDR1 is LNHNV, CDR2 YYDKDF (reference sequence). Trimming shortened V by 0 bases and J by 6 bases, and 9 bases separated the two germline ends. CDR3 length: 14 amino acids. CDR3: CATSRDPATNEQFF. CDR3 bases: TGTGCCACCAGCAGAGATCCCGCGACCAATGAGCAGTTCTTC.

With regard to this clonotype: The junction departs from germline at one end; a sequencing error may be responsible. J is TRBJ2-2 and V is TRBV7-7; a weak D match, TRBD2 (5 bases). The CDR3 runs to 14 residues. The V gene's germline CDR1 is SSHAT and CDR2 FNYEAQ (reference sequence). The CDR3 reads CASSSAGLTGELFF. CDR3 sequence (DNA): TGTGCTAGCAGCTCGGCGGGCCTCACCGGGGAGCTGTTTTTT.

The chain combines TRBV28 with TRBJ1-2; TRBD1 might be the D (5 bases). The ends were cut back, 3 bases at V and 1 base at J, with 12 bases in the middle. CDR1 and CDR2 from the germline V gene are MDHEN and SYDVKM. The CDR3 is 15 amino acids. CDR3 nucleotide sequence: TGTGCCAGCAGTTTCTCACAGGAAATTAACTATGGCTACACCTTC. It is translated as CASSFSQEINYGYTF.

This clonotype was detected only a few times. The chain combines TRBV9 with TRBJ2-3, with 8 bases fitting TRBD1. With V trimmed by 4 bases and J by 4 bases, 11 bases remained unmatched. The CDR3 has 16 amino acids. CDR1 is SGDLS and CDR2 is YYNGEE in the germline V gene. CDR3 amino acids: CASSPPGTGIADTQYF. CDR3 nucleotides: TGTGCCAGCAGCCCCCCCGGGACAGGAATTGCAGATACGCAGTATTTT.

The count of this clonotype is one. The J gene is TRBJ2-5, the V gene TRBV11-2, with D possibly TRBD1 on 6 matching bases. The germline V and J ends were trimmed by 7 bases and 1 base, with 10 bases remaining between them. CDR3 length: 13 amino acids. The germline V gene encodes CDR1 SGHAT and CDR2 FQNNGV. The CDR3 nucleotides are TGTGCCAGCAACGTGGACAGCCAAGAGACCCAGTACTTC. It translates to CASNVDSQETQYF. Drawing the rest from reference TRBV11-2 and TRBJ2-5, the complete variable domain is EAGVAQSPRYKIIEKRQSVAFWCNPISGHATLYWYQQILGQGPKLLIQFQNNGVVDDSQLPKDRFSAERLKGVDSTLKIQPAKLEDSAVYLCASNVDSQETQYFGPGTRLLVL.

This clonotype was picked up many times. This CDR3 reads CASSPTQGRTEAFF. CDR3 DNA: TGCGCCAGCAGCCCCACCCAGGGAAGAACTGAAGCTTTCTTT. V is TRBV5-1 and J is TRBJ1-1, with TRBD1 as a possible D gene (5 bases). CDR3 length: 14 residues. Germline V gene data show CDR1 as SGHRS and CDR2 as YFSETQ. Trimming left V 4 bases short and J 5 bases short, with 15 bases between.

The chain combines TRBV3-1 with TRBJ2-3; tentative D call: TRBD2 (5 bases). V was trimmed by 0 bases and J by 0 bases, leaving 16 bases between them. The length of the CDR3 is 18 residues. Germline lookup yields CDR1 LGHDT and CDR2 YNNKEL (reference sequence). CDR3 nucleotide sequence: TGTGCCAGCAGCCAAGATTATCCTCCCAGGACTAGCACAGATACGCAGTATTTT. Its protein product is CASSQDYPPRTSTDTQYF.

This chain connects TRBV5-1 to TRBJ1-1, with D possibly matching TRBD1 (6 bases). Trimming removed 4 bases from V and 4 bases from J, with 14 bases in between. This CDR3 is built from 14 residues. CDR1 and CDR2 from the germline V gene are SGHRS and YFSETQ. DNA of the CDR3: TGCGCCAGCAGCAGCCGTCAGGGGAGCACTGAAGCTTTCTTT. Protein: CASSSRQGSTEAFF.

There are many counts of this clonotype. The genes are TRBV20-1 and TRBJ2-3; 8 bases line up with TRBD1. Germline V lookup: CDR1 DFQATT, CDR2 SNEGSKA (reference sequence). The trim removed 4 bases at V and 4 bases at J, leaving 7 bases unmatched. This CDR3 is built from 14 residues. CDR3 DNA: TGCAGTGCTACCGACAGGGGAACGGCAGATACGCAGTATTTT. Translation: CSATDRGTADTQYF.

J is TRBJ2-1 and V is TRBV12-3 or TRBV12-4; 14 bases agree with TRBD2. CDR3 length: 15 amino acids. V shed 7 bases and J 4 bases; nucleotides not matched to a gene: 3. CDR3 DNA sequence: TGTGCCAGCACTAGACTAGCGGGAGGGTACAATGAGCAGTTCTTC. Protein product: CASTRLAGGYNEQFF.

In this sample, this clonotype turned up a few times. The chain uses TRBV5-8 and TRBJ2-3; TRBD1 might be the D (6 bases). The CDR3 spans 15 residues. Germline CDR1 reads SGHTS; CDR2 reads YDEGEE. V was clipped by 4 bases and J by 0 bases, with 12 bases between them. In DNA, the CDR3 is TGTGCCAGCAGCCAGGACAGTGCTAGCACAGATACGCAGTATTTT. Translating it yields CASSQDSASTDTQYF.

The rearrangement uses TRBV11-2 and TRBJ2-7; 9 nucleotides align to TRBD1. Per germline, CDR1 SGHAT and CDR2 FQNNGV. Losses at the gene ends were 4 bases for V and 4 bases for J; bases not matched to a gene: 8. This CDR3 spans 15 amino acids. This CDR3 is CASSSVGTGHYEQYF. The CDR3 DNA reads as TGTGCCAGCAGCTCGGTGGGGACAGGGCATTACGAGCAGTACTTC.

The chain employs TRBV24-1 and TRBJ2-1; D possibly corresponds to TRBD2 (6 bases). The CDR3 sequence is 16 residues long. Between the trimmed V and J ends, which lost 4 bases and 1 base, there was a span of 13 bases. CDR1 is KGHDR, CDR2 SFDVKD, per germline. CDR3 amino acids: CATSDSGTRSYNEQFF. The CDR3 DNA reads TGTGCCACCAGTGACTCCGGGACTCGATCCTACAATGAGCAGTTCTTC.

The chain is built from TRBV15 and TRBJ2-1; 10 positions agree with TRBD2. Losses at the gene ends were 6 bases for V and 8 bases for J; bases not matched to a gene: 7. This CDR3 spans 14 amino acids. Germline values: CDR1 LNHNV, CDR2 YYDKDF (reference sequence). CDR3 amino acids: CATSLELAGHEQFF. The CDR3 bases are TGTGCCACCAGTTTGGAACTAGCGGGACATGAGCAGTTCTTC.